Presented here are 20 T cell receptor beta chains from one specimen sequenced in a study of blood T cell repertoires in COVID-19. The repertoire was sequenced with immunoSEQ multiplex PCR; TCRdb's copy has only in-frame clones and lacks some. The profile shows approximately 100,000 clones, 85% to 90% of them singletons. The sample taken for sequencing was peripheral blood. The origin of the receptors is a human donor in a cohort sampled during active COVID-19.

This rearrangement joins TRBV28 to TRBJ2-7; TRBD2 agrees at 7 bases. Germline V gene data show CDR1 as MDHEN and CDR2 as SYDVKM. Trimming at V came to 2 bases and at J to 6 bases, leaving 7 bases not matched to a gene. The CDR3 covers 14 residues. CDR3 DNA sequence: TGTGCCAGCAGTTTAGGGGGGGATAATAGCGAGCAGTACTTC. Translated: CASSLGGDNSEQYF.

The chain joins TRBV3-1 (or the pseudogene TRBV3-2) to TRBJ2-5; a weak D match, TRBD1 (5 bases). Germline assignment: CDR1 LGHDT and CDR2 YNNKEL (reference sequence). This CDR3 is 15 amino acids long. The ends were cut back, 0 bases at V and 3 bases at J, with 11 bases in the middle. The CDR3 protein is CASSQDRVGKETQYF. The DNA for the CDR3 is TGTGCCAGCAGCCAAGACAGGGTAGGGAAAGAGACCCAGTACTTC.

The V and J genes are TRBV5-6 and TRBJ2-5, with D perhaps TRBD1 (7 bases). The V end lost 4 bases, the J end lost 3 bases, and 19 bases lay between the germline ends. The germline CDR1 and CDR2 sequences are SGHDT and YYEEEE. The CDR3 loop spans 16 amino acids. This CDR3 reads CASSVPGGQIKETQYF. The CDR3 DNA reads TGTGCCAGCAGCGTCCCCGGGGGACAGATAAAAGAGACCCAGTACTTC.

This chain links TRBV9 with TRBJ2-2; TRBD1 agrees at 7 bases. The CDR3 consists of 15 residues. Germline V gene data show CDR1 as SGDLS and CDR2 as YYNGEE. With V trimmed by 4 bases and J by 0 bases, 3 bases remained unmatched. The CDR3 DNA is TGTGCCAGCAGCCCAGGGACAGCGAACACCGGGGAGCTGTTTTTT. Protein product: CASSPGTANTGELFF. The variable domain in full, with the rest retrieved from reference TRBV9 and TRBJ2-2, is DSGVTQTPKHLITATGQRVTLRCSPRSGDLSVYWYQQSLDQGLQFLIQYYNGEERAKGNILERFSAQQFPDLHSELNLSSLELGDSALYFCASSPGTANTGELFFGEGSRLTVL.

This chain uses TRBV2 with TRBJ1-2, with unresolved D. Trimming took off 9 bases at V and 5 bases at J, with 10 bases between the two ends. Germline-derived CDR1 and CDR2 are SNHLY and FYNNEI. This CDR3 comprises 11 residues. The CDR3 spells CASASGYGYTF. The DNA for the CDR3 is TGTGCCAGTGCTAGCGGGTATGGCTACACCTTC.

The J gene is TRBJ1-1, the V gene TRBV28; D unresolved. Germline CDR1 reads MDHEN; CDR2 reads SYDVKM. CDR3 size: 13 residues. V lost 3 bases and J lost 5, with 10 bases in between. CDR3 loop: CASSLQVRTEAFF. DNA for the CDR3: TGTGCCAGCAGTTTGCAGGTCCGGACTGAAGCTTTCTTT.

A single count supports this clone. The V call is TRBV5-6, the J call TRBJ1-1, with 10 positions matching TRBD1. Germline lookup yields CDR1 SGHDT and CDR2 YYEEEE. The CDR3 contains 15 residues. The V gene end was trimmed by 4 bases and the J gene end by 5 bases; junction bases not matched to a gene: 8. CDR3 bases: TGTGCCAGCAGCGCCCGGGACAGGGGATCTACTGAAGCTTTCTTT. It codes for CASSARDRGSTEAFF.

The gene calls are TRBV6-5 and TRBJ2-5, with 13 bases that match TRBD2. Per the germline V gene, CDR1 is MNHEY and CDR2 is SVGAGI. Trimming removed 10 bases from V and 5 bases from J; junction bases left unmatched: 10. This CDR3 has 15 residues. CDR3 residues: CANGLAGVGGETQYF. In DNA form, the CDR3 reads TGTGCCAACGGACTAGCGGGGGTCGGGGGGGAGACCCAGTACTTC.

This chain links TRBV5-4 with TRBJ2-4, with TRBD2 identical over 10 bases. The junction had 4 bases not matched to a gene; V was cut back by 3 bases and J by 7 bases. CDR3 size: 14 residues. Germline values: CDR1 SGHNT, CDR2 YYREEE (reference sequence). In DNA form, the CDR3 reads TGTGCCAGCAGCTACCGAGCGGGGGGGAACATTCAGTACTTC. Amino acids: CASSYRAGGNIQYF. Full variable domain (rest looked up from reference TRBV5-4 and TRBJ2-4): ETGVTQSPTHLIKTRGQQVTLRCSSQSGHNTVSWYQQALGQGPQFIFQYYREEENGRGNFPPRFSGLQFPNYSSELNVNALELDDSALYLCASSYRAGGNIQYFGAGTRLSVL.

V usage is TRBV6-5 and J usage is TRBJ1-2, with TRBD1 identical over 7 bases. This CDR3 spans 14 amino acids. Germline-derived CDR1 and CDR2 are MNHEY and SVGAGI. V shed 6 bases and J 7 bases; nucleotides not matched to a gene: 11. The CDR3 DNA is TGTGCCAGCAGCCTCAAGGAGGGGGCAAGTGGCTACACCTTC. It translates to CASSLKEGASGYTF.

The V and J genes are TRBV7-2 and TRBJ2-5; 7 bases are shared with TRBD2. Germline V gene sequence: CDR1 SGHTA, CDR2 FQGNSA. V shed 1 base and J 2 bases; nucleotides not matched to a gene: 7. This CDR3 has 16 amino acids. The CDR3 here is CASSLGSGEPQETQYF. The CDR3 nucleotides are TGTGCCAGCAGCTTAGGGAGCGGGGAGCCTCAAGAGACCCAGTACTTC.

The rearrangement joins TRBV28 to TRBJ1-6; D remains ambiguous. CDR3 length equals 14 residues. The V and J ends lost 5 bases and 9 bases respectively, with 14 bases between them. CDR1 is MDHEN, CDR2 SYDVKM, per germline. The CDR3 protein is CASSPNPAGSPLHF. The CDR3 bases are TGTGCCAGCAGTCCAAACCCGGCGGGTTCACCCCTCCACTTT.

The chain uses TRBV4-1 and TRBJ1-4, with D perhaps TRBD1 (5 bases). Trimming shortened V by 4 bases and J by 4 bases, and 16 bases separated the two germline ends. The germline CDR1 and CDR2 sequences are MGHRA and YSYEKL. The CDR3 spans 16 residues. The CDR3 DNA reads TGCGCCAGCAGCCGCGGGGCTATGAAGAGTAATGAAAAACTGTTTTTT. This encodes CASSRGAMKSNEKLFF.

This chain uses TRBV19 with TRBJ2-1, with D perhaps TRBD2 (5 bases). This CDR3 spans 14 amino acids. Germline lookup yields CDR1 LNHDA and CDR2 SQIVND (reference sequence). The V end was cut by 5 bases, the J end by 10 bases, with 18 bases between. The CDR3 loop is CASSVPTSSREQFF. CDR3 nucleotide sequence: TGTGCCAGTAGTGTTCCAACTAGTTCCCGGGAGCAGTTCTTC.

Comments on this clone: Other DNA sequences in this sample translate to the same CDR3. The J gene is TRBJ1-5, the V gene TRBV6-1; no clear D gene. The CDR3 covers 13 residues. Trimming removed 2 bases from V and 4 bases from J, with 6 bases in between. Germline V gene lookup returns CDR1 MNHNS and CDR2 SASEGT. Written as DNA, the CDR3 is TGTGCCAGCAGTGAAAGAGGTAATCAGCCCCAGCATTTT. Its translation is CASSERGNQPQHF.

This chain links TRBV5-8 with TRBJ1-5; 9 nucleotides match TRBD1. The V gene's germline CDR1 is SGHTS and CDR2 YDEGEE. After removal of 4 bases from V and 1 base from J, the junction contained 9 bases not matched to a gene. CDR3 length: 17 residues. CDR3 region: CASSTDQGQGSNQPQHF. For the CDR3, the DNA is TGTGCCAGCAGCACGGACCAAGGACAGGGGAGCAATCAGCCCCAGCATTTT.

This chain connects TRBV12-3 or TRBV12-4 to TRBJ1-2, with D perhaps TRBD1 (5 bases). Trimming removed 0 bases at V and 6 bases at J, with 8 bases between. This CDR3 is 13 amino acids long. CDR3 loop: CASSLAGVDGYTF. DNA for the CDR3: TGTGCCAGCAGTTTAGCAGGGGTTGATGGCTACACCTTC.

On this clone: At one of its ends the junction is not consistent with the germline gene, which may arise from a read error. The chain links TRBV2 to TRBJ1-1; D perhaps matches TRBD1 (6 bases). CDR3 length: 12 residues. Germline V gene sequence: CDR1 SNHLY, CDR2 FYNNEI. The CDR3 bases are TGTGCCAGCACCGGGCGGGGGGGGCTGATGGTCTTT. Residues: CASTGRGGLMVF.

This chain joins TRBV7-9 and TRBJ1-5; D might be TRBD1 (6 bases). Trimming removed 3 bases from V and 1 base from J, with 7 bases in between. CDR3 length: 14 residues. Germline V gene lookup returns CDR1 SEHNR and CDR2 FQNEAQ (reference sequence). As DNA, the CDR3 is TGTGCCAGCAGCTTGCAGGGGAGCAATCAGCCCCAGCATTTT. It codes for CASSLQGSNQPQHF.

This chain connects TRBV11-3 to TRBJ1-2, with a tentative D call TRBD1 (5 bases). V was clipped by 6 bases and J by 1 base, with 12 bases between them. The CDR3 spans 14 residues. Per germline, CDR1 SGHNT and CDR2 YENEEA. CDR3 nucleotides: TGTGCCAGCAGTACGCGGGGCCTTAACTATGGCTACACCTTC. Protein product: CASSTRGLNYGYTF.